These 7 T cell receptor beta chains share one sample of origin, sequenced in a study of Ad26.COV2.S vaccination and SARS-CoV-2 variants. Libraries were prepared by immunoSEQ multiplex PCR; TCRdb keeps only in-frame clonotypes and omits some of them. Among some 400,000 clones listed, approximately 90% were seen once. Noted treatment: some 20 received Ad26.COV2.S at low or high dose, single or two shots; roughly five received placebo; per-sample allocation not given. Sampling was done on day 63 after the first vaccine or placebo injection. The material was peripheral blood, obtained in a trial of Ad26.COV2.S vaccine versus placebo. These receptors were obtained from a person aged 18-60 years who received the Ad26.COV2.S COVID-19 vaccine or a placebo.

For this clone: The same CDR3 arises from other DNA sequences in this sample as well. The V gene is TRBV13, the J gene TRBJ2-5; D unresolved. Trimming removed 1 base from V and 5 bases from J, with 5 bases in between. The CDR3 spans 12 residues. CDR1 and CDR2 (germline): PRHDT, FYEKMQ (reference sequence). DNA of the CDR3: TGTGCCAGCAGCTTAGACCGGGAGACCCAGTACTTC. This gives the protein CASSLDRETQYF.

This chain links TRBV19 with TRBJ1-5; 9 bases map to TRBD1. Germline CDR1 and CDR2: LNHDA and SQIVND (reference sequence). Losses at the gene ends were 5 bases for V and 5 bases for J; bases not matched to a gene: 7. This CDR3 contains 15 residues. The CDR3: CASSSRDRVDQPQHF. CDR3 in DNA: TGTGCCAGTAGTTCCCGGGACAGGGTTGATCAGCCCCAGCATTTT. The variable domain in full, with the rest retrieved from reference TRBV19 and TRBJ1-5, is DGGITQSPKYLFRKEGQNVTLSCEQNLNHDAMYWYRQDPGQGLRLIYYSQIVNDFQKGDIAEGYSVSREKKESFPLTVTSAQKNPTAFYLCASSSRDRVDQPQHFGDGTRLSIL.

The gene calls are TRBV5-8 and TRBJ2-1; TRBD1 matches at 12 bases. Looked up from germline, CDR1 is SGHTS and CDR2 is YDEGEE. CDR3 length: 15 amino acids. V was clipped by 0 bases and J by 9 bases; unmatched bases: 4. The CDR3 is CASSLGGQGAGEQFF. Written as DNA, the CDR3 is TGTGCCAGCAGCTTGGGGGGACAGGGGGCAGGTGAGCAGTTCTTC.

This chain connects TRBV6-5 to TRBJ2-2; D might be TRBD1 (5 bases). This CDR3 spans 13 amino acids. Germline V CDR1 and CDR2: MNHEY, SVGAGI. V lost 4 bases to trimming and J lost 6 bases, with 9 bases between them. CDR3 coding DNA: TGTGCCAGCAGTTTATGGGGCTCCGGGGAGCTGTTTTTT. Translation gives CASSLWGSGELFF.

This chain connects TRBV7-9 to TRBJ1-6; D may be TRBD1 (5 bases). The CDR3 runs 13 residues. Germline CDR1 reads SEHNR; CDR2 reads FQNEAQ (reference sequence). Trimming took 0 bases from V and 16 from J, leaving 13 bases between them. CDR3 in DNA: TGTGCCAGCAGCTTAGCGATAGGGGCACGGCTCCACTTT. Translation: CASSLAIGARLHF. Based on the CDR3 plus reference TRBV7-9 and TRBJ1-6, the full variable domain is DTGVSQNPRHKITKRGQNVTFRCDPISEHNRLYWYRQTLGQGPEFLTYFQNEAQLEKSRLLSDRFSAERPKGSFSTLEIQRTEQGDSAMYLCASSLAIGARLHFGNGTRLTVT.

This clone was observed once. This chain joins TRBV24-1 and TRBJ2-1; 9 nucleotides align to TRBD2. The CDR3 consists of 17 residues. The V segment lost 1 base and the J segment 6 bases; nucleotides outside the gene matches: 9. In germline, CDR1 is KGHDR, CDR2 SFDVKD. The CDR3 loop reads CATSDLFSGSGANEQFF. Written as DNA, the CDR3 is TGTGCCACCAGTGATTTATTTAGCGGGAGTGGGGCCAATGAGCAGTTCTTC.

V gene TRBV7-9 combines with J gene TRBJ1-1; D remains ambiguous. The germline V and J ends were trimmed by 2 bases and 4 bases, with 8 bases remaining between them. The length of the CDR3 is 13 residues. The germline gives CDR1 SEHNR, CDR2 FQNEAQ (reference sequence). Here the CDR3 reads CASSLLKGTEAFF. CDR3 nucleotides: TGTGCCAGCAGCTTATTAAAGGGCACTGAAGCTTTCTTT.